Below are 22 T cell receptor beta chains sequenced from a single sample in a study of blood T cell repertoires in COVID-19. Libraries were prepared by immunoSEQ multiplex PCR; TCRdb keeps only in-frame clonotypes and omits some of them. The table includes 150,000 or so clones, about 88% detected once. The sample comprised peripheral blood. These receptors were taken from a man in his 60s with acute or convalescent COVID-19.

The rearrangement joins TRBV7-9 to TRBJ1-1, with 8 nucleotides matching TRBD1. Germline lookup yields CDR1 SEHNR and CDR2 FQNEAQ (reference sequence). This CDR3 region has 13 residues. With 8 bases clipped from V and 2 bases from J, the junction kept 4 bases outside the gene matches. The CDR3 DNA reads TGTGCCAGCCTACAGGGGGACAACACTGAAGCTTTCTTT. It yields the protein CASLQGDNTEAFF.

The genes are TRBV9 and TRBJ2-5; D uncertain. The CDR3 is 14 residues long. The V gene's germline CDR1 is SGDLS and CDR2 YYNGEE. V was cut by 4 bases and J by 5 bases, with 15 bases left in between. The CDR3 DNA reads TGTGCCAGCAGCCTCGGCGGCAATACCGAGACCCAGTACTTC. Amino acid sequence: CASSLGGNTETQYF.

The chain recombines TRBV6-6 with TRBJ2-5, with 8 bases fitting TRBD2. V dropped 2 bases and J dropped 2; count of bases not matched to a gene: 1. Germline values: CDR1 MNHNY, CDR2 SVGAGI (reference sequence). The CDR3 is 14 amino acids. CDR3 DNA: TGTGCCAGCAGTTACACTAGCGGACAAGAGACCCAGTACTTC. It codes for CASSYTSGQETQYF.

The chain recombines TRBV5-1 with TRBJ1-1; D uncertain. This CDR3 region has 13 residues. Germline CDR1 SGHRS, CDR2 YFSETQ. Deletions cut 0 bases from V and 4 bases from J, with 7 bases between. CDR3 in amino acids: CASSLVTGTEAFF. DNA of the CDR3: TGCGCCAGCAGCTTGGTGACGGGCACTGAAGCTTTCTTT.

This clone showed up just once. The chain joins TRBV18 to TRBJ1-4, with D unclear. The CDR3 sequence is 14 residues long. Trimming cost V 1 base and J 14 bases, with 17 bases left between them. Germline values: CDR1 KGHSH, CDR2 LQKENI. The CDR3: CASSPQSNRPRLFF. The DNA of the CDR3 is TGTGCCAGCTCACCACAGTCAAACAGACCTCGCCTGTTTTTT.

The V call is TRBV5-5, the J call TRBJ2-5; TRBD1 agrees at 9 bases. The junction had 5 bases not matched to a gene; V was cut back by 2 bases and J by 3 bases. The CDR3 length is 15 residues. Per the germline V gene, CDR1 is SGHKS and CDR2 is YYEKEE (reference sequence). The CDR3 spells CASSFYWDREETQYF. The DNA for the CDR3 is TGTGCCAGCAGCTTTTACTGGGACAGGGAAGAGACCCAGTACTTC.

The rearrangement joins TRBV15 to TRBJ2-7, with 8 bases identical to TRBD1. In germline, CDR1 is LNHNV, CDR2 YYDKDF (reference sequence). The CDR3 extends over 16 amino acids. V was clipped by 2 bases and J by 0 bases; unmatched bases: 6. Here the CDR3 DNA reads TGTGCCACCAGCAGACCGAGGACAGGGACCTCCTACGAGCAGTACGTC. It codes for CATSRPRTGTSYEQYV.

This clone was seen only once. This sequence joins TRBV5-1 and TRBJ2-5, with 15 bases fitting TRBD2. Germline loops: CDR1 SGHRS, CDR2 YFSETQ. The CDR3 totals 18 residues. V lost 4 bases to trimming and J lost 4 bases; unmatched junction nucleotides: 11. The CDR3 reads CASSPIGLAGGRGETQYF. The CDR3 DNA sequence: TGCGCCAGCAGCCCGATAGGACTAGCGGGAGGGCGCGGAGAGACCCAGTACTTC. Full variable domain (remainder filled in from reference TRBV5-1 and TRBJ2-5): KAGVTQTPRYLIKTRGQQVTLSCSPISGHRSVSWYQQTPGQGLQFLFEYFSETQRNKGNFPGRFSGRQFSNSRSEMNVSTLELGDSALYLCASSPIGLAGGRGETQYFGPGTRLLVL.

The CDR3 is CASTMGPANYGYTF. The CDR3 nucleotides read TGTGCCAGTACCATGGGGCCAGCTAACTATGGCTACACCTTC. This chain uses TRBV19 with TRBJ1-2, with D perhaps TRBD1 (5 bases). There are 14 residues in the CDR3. CDR1 and CDR2 (germline): LNHDA, SQIVND (reference sequence). Between the trimmed V and J ends, which lost 7 bases and 0 bases, there was a span of 12 bases.

The rearrangement uses TRBV12-5 and TRBJ2-1, with 7 bases identical to TRBD1. Per germline, CDR1 LGHNT and CDR2 FRNRAP. The CDR3 sequence is 11 residues long. The ends lost 3 bases at V and 12 bases at J; junction bases unmatched: 2. The CDR3 region has the DNA TGTGCTAGTGGTTTCGGGGACAGGCAGTTCTTC. Translation: CASGFGDRQFF.

The table lists this clone with many counts. J is TRBJ2-5 and V is TRBV5-4; 12 nucleotides line up with TRBD2. The CDR3 has 16 amino acids. Unmatched junction bases numbered 9, after V lost 2 bases and J lost 7 bases. Germline loops: CDR1 SGHNT, CDR2 YYREEE (reference sequence). CDR3 amino acids: CASSFRLAGVHRTQYF. CDR3 DNA sequence: TGTGCCAGCAGCTTTCGACTAGCGGGGGTCCATAGGACCCAGTACTTC.

The chain joins TRBV7-2 to TRBJ2-1; possible D gene TRBD1, 6 bases. The germline CDR1 and CDR2 sequences are SGHTA and FQGNSA. The CDR3 covers 13 residues. The V end lost 4 bases, the J end lost 6 bases, and 10 bases lay between the germline ends. The CDR3 region is CASSYLQGNEQFF. The DNA of the CDR3 is TGTGCCAGCAGCTACCTACAGGGCAATGAGCAGTTCTTC. Drawing the rest from reference TRBV7-2 and TRBJ2-1, the complete variable domain is GAGVSQSPSNKVTEKGKDVELRCDPISGHTALYWYRQSLGQGLEFLIYFQGNSAPDKSGLPSDRFSAERTGGSVSTLTIQRTQQEDSAVYLCASSYLQGNEQFFGPGTRLTVL.

There are a few counts of this clone. The V gene is TRBV5-5, the J gene TRBJ2-7; D may correspond to TRBD1 or TRBD2 (9 bases each). The V end was cut by 0 bases, the J end by 5 bases, with 27 bases between. The CDR3 contains 19 residues. The germline V gene encodes CDR1 SGHKS and CDR2 YYEKEE (reference sequence). For the CDR3, the DNA is TGTGCCAGCAGCTTGGCCGGGACAGGGTGGCTAGCGGGGCTCAACGAGCAGTACGTC. Protein: CASSLAGTGWLAGLNEQYV.

This clone was counted a single time. The gene calls are TRBV6-5 and TRBJ1-5; D is unclear. V was cut by 10 bases and J by 3 bases, with 16 bases left in between. Germline CDR1 is MNHEY and CDR2 is SVGAGI. The CDR3 is 14 amino acids. The DNA of the CDR3 is TGTGCCACCGGCCCGAGGAGGAACAATCAGCCCCAGCATTTT. It encodes CATGPRRNNQPQHF.

The genes are TRBV10-3 and TRBJ1-2; D remains unclear. V lost 4 bases and J 8 bases, leaving 14 bases between the germline ends. Germline assignment: CDR1 ENHRY and CDR2 SYGVKD. This CDR3 is built from 13 residues. The CDR3 here is CAISAEVRYGYTF. DNA for the CDR3: TGTGCCATCAGTGCGGAGGTCCGGTACGGCTACACCTTC.

This chain links TRBV7-3 with TRBJ1-2; 11 bases line up with TRBD1. This CDR3 comprises 15 residues. CDR1 is SGHTA and CDR2 is FQGTGA in the germline V gene. Unmatched junction bases numbered 4, after V lost 3 bases and J lost 4 bases. The CDR3 coding sequence is TGTGCCAGCAGCTTCTCCGGGACAGGGGGCTATGGCTACACCTTC. This codes for CASSFSGTGGYGYTF.

The chain uses TRBV9 and TRBJ2-5; 7 bases align to TRBD1. Germline assignment: CDR1 SGDLS and CDR2 YYNGEE. Losses at the gene ends were 0 bases for V and 0 bases for J; bases not matched to a gene: 2. The CDR3 extends over 15 amino acids. CDR3 protein: CASSVATGDQETQYF. The CDR3, as DNA: TGTGCCAGCAGCGTAGCTACAGGGGACCAAGAGACCCAGTACTTC.

This chain joins TRBV27 and TRBJ1-2, with TRBD1 matching over 7 bases. Looked up from germline, CDR1 is MNHEY and CDR2 is SMNVEV (reference sequence). V was clipped by 6 bases and J by 4 bases; unmatched bases: 5. This CDR3 comprises 13 residues. The CDR3 DNA follows: TGTGCCAGCAGCCCGGACAGGTCCTATGGCTACACCTTC. Translated, it gives CASSPDRSYGYTF.

The CDR3 nucleotides read TGCAGTGCTAGGACAGGGGCCGGCTACACCTTC. Translating gives CSARTGAGYTF. This sequence joins TRBV20-1 and TRBJ1-2, with 8 nucleotides matching TRBD1. Unmatched junction bases numbered 2, after V lost 3 bases and J lost 8 bases. The CDR3 is 11 residues long. In germline, CDR1 is DFQATT, CDR2 SNEGSKA (reference sequence).

The CDR3 spells CASSTGLGLRETQYF. The CDR3 DNA follows: TGTGCCAGCAGTACGGGACTAGGGTTGAGGGAGACCCAGTACTTC. The chain links TRBV2 to TRBJ2-5; TRBD2 matches 8 bases. CDR3 length equals 15 residues. Trimming took 5 bases from V and 5 from J; bases not matched to a gene: 10. Germline V gene sequence: CDR1 SNHLY, CDR2 FYNNEI.

The CDR3 protein is CASRQGGTDTQYF. The CDR3 coding sequence is TGTGCCAGCCGACAGGGTGGAACAGATACGCAGTATTTT. The chain couples TRBV6-5 to TRBJ2-3, with TRBD1 matching 7 bases. The CDR3 spans 13 residues. CDR1 is MNHEY and CDR2 is SVGAGI in the germline V gene. V was clipped by 8 bases and J by 3 bases; unmatched bases: 5.

V is TRBV6-5 and J is TRBJ1-2, with TRBD1 identical over 7 bases. V lost 2 bases, J lost 7 bases, and 7 bases stayed unmatched. CDR3 size: 14 residues. CDR1 and CDR2 from the germline V gene are MNHEY and SVGAGI. CDR3 amino acids: CASSYSRGNAGYTF. In nucleotides, the CDR3 is TGTGCCAGCAGTTACAGCAGGGGGAACGCTGGCTACACCTTC.